This T cell receptor beta chain was captured in a study of blood T cell repertoires in COVID-19. Participants were aged roughly 18 to 90 years, lived in around 22 US areas, and enrolled virtually. The CDR3 is 15 amino acids. Germline V gives CDR1 SEHNR, CDR2 FQNEAQ (reference sequence). J lost 6 bases, V lost 6 bases, and 10 bases had no gene match. TCRdb's table, derived via immunoSEQ multiplex PCR, lists solely in-frame clones and lacks some. The sample holds 190,000 or so clones, about 88% seen once. The rearrangement links TRBV7-9 to TRBJ2-2, with 7 bases lining up with TRBD1. This sequence was found in a woman in her thirties who had been exposed to COVID-19. The sequencing input was PBMCs or T cells enriched from blood (not recorded which). The CDR3 loop reads CASSDPGQPAGELFF. The CDR3 DNA reads TGTGCCAGCAGTGACCCGGGACAGCCAGCCGGGGAGCTGTTTTTT.